This TCR beta chain was recovered during a study of cytomegalovirus exposure and HLA in healthy donors. Primers: 60 Vbeta forward and 13 Jbeta reverse. This table comes from immunoSEQ multiplex PCR, and its TCRdb copy is limited to in-frame clones, with some not included. The repertoire has around 110,000 clones, over 70% of them found once; the top ten carry approximately 2.6%. The CDR3 consists of 15 residues. The V gene's germline CDR1 is LNHDA and CDR2 SQIVND (reference sequence). V gave up 10 bases and J gave up 0 bases, with 18 bases separating them. The clonotype originates from a male donor in good health and CMV-seropositive. The V gene is TRBV19, the J gene TRBJ1-1; D is undetermined. Sequencing was performed on PBMCs. The CDR3 nucleotides are TGTGCCAAGCAAATATCGGACGGGATGAACACTGAAGCTTTCTTT. This sequence encodes CAKQISDGMNTEAFF.